This T cell receptor (beta chain) was profiled in a study of T cell responses to AZD1222 COVID-19 vaccine. Points from the study as a whole: A mostly white British donor set with more females was recruited, and clonal diversity was possibly underestimated. Spike was spanned by vaccine-associated CD4 TCRs, which were dominant at 160-218 and 743-854.

Sequenced by immunoSEQ multiplex PCR; TCRdb stores in-frame clones only, minus some. The sample includes approximately 76,000 clones, about 82% seen only once; the top ten take about 3%. As regards this clone: Its target is not known.

CDR1 MNHNY and CDR2 SVGAGI come from the germline V gene (reference sequence). The CDR3 extends over 13 amino acids. With 6 bases removed from V and 7 bases from J, the gap between germline ends came to 16 bases. The genes are TRBV6-6 and TRBJ2-7; D is ambiguous. The sequencing used peripheral blood, collected on day 0 of AZD1222 vaccination. The source of this sequence is an adult in good health. CDR3 residues: CASSPGWVQEQYF. In DNA, the CDR3 is TGTGCCAGCAGCCCGGGTTGGGTCCAGGAGCAGTACTTC.